This TCR beta chain emerged from a study of blood T cells in healthy people across ages. General study findings and limits: Expanded clonotype changes were possibly confounded by unknown donor CMV status. PBMC samples, being unsorted, prevented any conclusive comparison of naive and antigen-experienced cells. Per million T cells, TCR beta diversity dropped roughly linearly as age increased. Among long-lived donors, naive CD4+ cells were more numerous and diversity higher than in aged donors.

This CDR3 comprises 15 residues. V gave up 4 bases and J gave up 3 bases; unmatched junction bases: 7. Per germline, CDR1 MGHDK and CDR2 SYGVNS. Worth noting for this clonotype: Its specificity is not known.

A second PCR of roughly 7 to 11 cycles used a sample-barcoded 5' primer and a J-beta primer mix. MiXCR, applied by TCRdb to the 5' RACE reads, yields one record per CDR3 protein. Of 1,500,000 or so distinct CDR3 sequences in the sample, approximately 43% are singletons; the top ten hold 4%. Sequenced material: blood. The rearrangement links TRBV25-1 to TRBJ2-7; 9 bases are a match to TRBD1. This sequence originates from a woman under 30 in good health. DNA for the CDR3: TGTGCCAGCAGTGTTAACAGGGGGCTGATCTACGAGCAGTACTTC. Translating it yields CASSVNRGLIYEQYF.